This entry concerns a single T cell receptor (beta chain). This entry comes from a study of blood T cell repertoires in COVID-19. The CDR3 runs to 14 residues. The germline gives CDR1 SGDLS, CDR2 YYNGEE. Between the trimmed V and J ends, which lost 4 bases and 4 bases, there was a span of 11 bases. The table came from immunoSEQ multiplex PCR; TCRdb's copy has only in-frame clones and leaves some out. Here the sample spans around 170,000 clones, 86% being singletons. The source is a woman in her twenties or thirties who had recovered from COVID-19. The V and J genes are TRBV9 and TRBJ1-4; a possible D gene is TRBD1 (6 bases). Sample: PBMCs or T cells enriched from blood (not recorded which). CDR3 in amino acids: CASSPGDINEKLFF. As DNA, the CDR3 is TGTGCCAGCAGCCCAGGGGATATTAATGAAAAACTGTTTTTT.